The T cell receptor (beta chain) described here comes from a study of blood T cell repertoires in COVID-19. For the study at large: Italy, Spain and the United States were the sources of the convalescent and acute COVID-19 samples. The cDNA or gDNA used as material had been derived from T cells, B-cell-depleted T cells, or PBMCs.

In the authors' methods: Researchers report that nucleated cell counts were estimated from reference gene primer amplification. Produced via immunoSEQ multiplex PCR; TCRdb's table is partial and in-frame only. The V and J calls and clone size were taken over from that table, and D and trimming were inferred from the DNA. Seen here are 85,000 or so clones, roughly 90% observed once, and the top ten hold 25% to 35%. V was pared by 7 bases and J by 1 base, with 8 bases between. From germline, CDR1 is SGHVS and CDR2 FQNEAQ. CDR3 size: 13 residues. The TCR originated in a man between 45 and 60 years old with active or convalescent COVID-19. The sequencing sample was made of peripheral blood. The V gene is TRBV7-8, the J gene TRBJ2-1; weak D call: TRBD2 (6 bases). The chain's CDR3 is CASKRGSYNEQFF. The CDR3 nucleotides are TGTGCCAGCAAACGGGGGTCCTACAATGAGCAGTTCTTC.